The sequence of this T cell receptor (beta chain) was determined in a study of blood T cell repertoires in COVID-19. Looking at the study overall: Samples came from the United States, Italy and Spain, spanning acute and convalescent COVID-19.

The table lists this clone with a count of one. This CDR3 comprises 15 residues. The ends lost 6 bases at V and 5 bases at J; junction bases unmatched: 7. The germline V gene encodes CDR1 MDHEN and CDR2 SYDVKM. In the original analysis: How many nucleated cells were present was estimated from reference gene primer amplification. Using immunoSEQ multiplex PCR, the repertoire was profiled, and TCRdb retains in-frame clones only, with some absent. That table is the source of V, J and clone size, and D and trimming were worked out from the DNA. The table includes about 28,000 clones, approximately 84% detected once.

Specimen: peripheral blood. The origin of this receptor is a man in his sixties or seventies with active COVID-19. The V and J genes are TRBV28 and TRBJ2-1, with 10 bases aligning to TRBD2. CDR3 sequence reads: CASSPSGGGNNEQFF. CDR3 DNA: TGTGCCAGCAGCCCTAGCGGGGGAGGAAACAATGAGCAGTTCTTC.